One and the same sample provided the 9 T cell receptor beta chains below, sequenced in a study of T cells in narcolepsy. Clones were read by immunoSEQ multiplex PCR, and TCRdb kept only the in-frame ones, dropping some. The profile covers 25,000 to 35,000 clones, with about nine tenths appearing a single time and more than 0.95% taken by the ten largest. Material: CD45RA- memory CD4+ T cells from PBMCs. The receptors shown here come from a human donor with narcolepsy.

J is TRBJ1-5 and V is TRBV27, with D possibly matching TRBD1 (5 bases). The CDR3 loop spans 16 amino acids. Germline V gene sequence: CDR1 MNHEY, CDR2 SMNVEV (reference sequence). The V end lost 6 bases, the J end lost 4 bases, and 19 bases lay between the germline ends. The CDR3 sequence is CASSPDYRGTNQPQHF. The CDR3 DNA is TGTGCCAGCAGCCCGGACTACCGGGGCACAAATCAGCCCCAGCATTTT.

This rearrangement joins TRBV18 to TRBJ2-7; maybe TRBD1 (5 bases). The ends were cut back, 4 bases at V and 3 bases at J, with 7 bases in the middle. The germline CDR1 and CDR2 sequences are KGHSH and LQKENI. The CDR3 length is 12 residues. CDR3 coding DNA: TGTGCCAGCTCACGAGACAGCTACGAGCAGTACTTC. Residues: CASSRDSYEQYF. Looking up the rest from reference TRBV18 and TRBJ2-7 gives the full variable domain: NAGVMQNPRHLVRRRGQEARLRCSPMKGHSHVYWYRQLPEEGLKFMVYLQKENIIDESGMPKERFSAEFPKEGPSILRIQQVVRGDSAAYFCASSRDSYEQYFGPGTRLTVT.

This clone appeared a single time. This rearrangement joins TRBV5-6 to TRBJ1-2; D is perhaps TRBD1 (6 bases). CDR1 SGHDT and CDR2 YYEEEE come from the germline V gene. V lost 2 bases and J 7 bases, leaving 12 bases between the germline ends. The CDR3 length is 13 residues. CDR3 coding DNA: TGTGCCAGCAGCTTCTCGGGGGCGGGTGGCTACACCTTC. As protein: CASSFSGAGGYTF.

To note about this clone: Mismatch with germline at one junction end may stem from a read error. V and J are TRBV18 and TRBJ2-7; no clear D gene. This CDR3 spans 12 amino acids. The germline V gene has CDR1 KGHSH and CDR2 LQKENI. The CDR3, as DNA: TGTGCCAGCTCATACGACGGCTTGGTGTTACACTTC. Protein: CASSYDGLVLHF. The full variable domain, rest sourced from reference TRBV18 and TRBJ2-7, is NAGVMQNPRHLVRRRGQEARLRCSPMKGHSHVYWYRQLPEEGLKFMVYLQKENIIDESGMPKERFSAEFPKEGPSILRIQQVVRGDSAAYFCASSYDGLVLHFGPGTRLTVT.

The V call is TRBV2, the J call TRBJ2-1; 11 bases agree with TRBD2. CDR3 size: 16 residues. The germline CDR1 and CDR2 sequences are SNHLY and FYNNEI. Losses at the gene ends were 4 bases for V and 2 bases for J; bases not matched to a gene: 4. The CDR3 loop is CASSATSGGTYNEQFF. The CDR3 region has the DNA TGTGCCAGCAGTGCCACTAGCGGGGGCACCTACAATGAGCAGTTCTTC.

The chain recombines TRBV6-5 with TRBJ2-5; D is unresolved. V gave up 5 bases and J gave up 6 bases, with 10 bases separating them. Germline V gives CDR1 MNHEY, CDR2 SVGAGI. The CDR3 has 12 residues. The CDR3 loop reads CASSNPGQTQYF. In nucleotides, the CDR3 is TGTGCCAGCAGTAACCCTGGACAGACCCAGTACTTC.

The CDR3 DNA follows: TGTGCCAGCAGCTTAGGGGGTCCAGGTCAAAATAGCAATCAGCCCCAGCATTTT. Its translation: CASSLGGPGQNSNQPQHF. The V and J genes are TRBV5-4 and TRBJ1-5, with D possibly being TRBD1 (6 bases). The V gene lost 2 bases and the J gene lost 0 bases, with 18 bases spanning the gap. The CDR3 runs 18 residues. Germline V lookup: CDR1 SGHNT, CDR2 YYREEE (reference sequence).

As to this clone: The same CDR3 can be traced to other DNA sequences in this sample. The chain links TRBV2 to TRBJ2-1; unclear D gene. CDR3 length: 11 residues. CDR1 SNHLY and CDR2 FYNNEI come from the germline V gene. Trimming removed 2 bases from V and 8 bases from J, with 4 bases in between. CDR3 DNA sequence: TGTGCCAGCAGTGAAAGGGATGAGCAGTTCTTC. This translates into CASSERDEQFF.

The rearrangement links TRBV2 to TRBJ1-1; no clear D. Germline assignment: CDR1 SNHLY and CDR2 FYNNEI. The CDR3 spans 11 residues. Between the trimmed V and J ends, which lost 4 bases and 7 bases, there was a span of 7 bases. CDR3 nucleotide sequence: TGTGCCAGCAGTGCGACGAGTGAAGCTTTCTTT. It is translated as CASSATSEAFF. Looking up the rest from reference TRBV2 and TRBJ1-1 gives the full variable domain: EPEVTQTPSHQVTQMGQEVILRCVPISNHLYFYWYRQILGQKVEFLVSFYNNEISEKSEIFDDQFSVERPDGSNFTLKIRSTKLEDSAMYFCASSATSEAFFGQGTRLTVV.